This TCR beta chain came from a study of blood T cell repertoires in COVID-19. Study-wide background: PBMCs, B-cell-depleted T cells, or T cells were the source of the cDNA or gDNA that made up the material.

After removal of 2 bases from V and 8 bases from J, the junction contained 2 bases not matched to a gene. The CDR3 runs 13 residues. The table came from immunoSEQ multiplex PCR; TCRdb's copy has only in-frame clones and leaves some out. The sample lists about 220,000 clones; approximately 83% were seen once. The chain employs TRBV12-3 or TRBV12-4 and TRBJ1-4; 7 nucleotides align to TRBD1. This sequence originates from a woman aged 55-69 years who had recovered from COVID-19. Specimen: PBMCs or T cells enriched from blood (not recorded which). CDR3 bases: TGTGCCAGCAGTTTATGGGACAGAGAAAAACTGTTTTTT. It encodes CASSLWDREKLFF.